This TCR beta chain was observed in a study of T cell changes during pregnancy in multiple sclerosis. The CDR3 spans 14 residues. Germline V gene sequence: CDR1 SGHKS, CDR2 YYEKEE (reference sequence). The V gene lost 0 bases and the J gene lost 1 base, with 7 bases spanning the gap. Only in-frame clones appear in the TCRdb table, and some are missing; sequencing was by immunoSEQ multiplex PCR. The data show 30,000 to 50,000 clones, 75% to 95% seen once. The receptor comes from a female donor in good health, enrolled as a control in a pregnancy study. The specimen was CD4+ T cells from peripheral blood mononuclear cells, collected in the first trimester of pregnancy. This chain joins TRBV5-5 and TRBJ1-2; D is possibly TRBD1 (6 bases). CDR3 protein: CASSLDRVNYGYTF. CDR3 DNA sequence: TGTGCCAGCAGCTTGGACAGGGTTAACTATGGCTACACCTTC.